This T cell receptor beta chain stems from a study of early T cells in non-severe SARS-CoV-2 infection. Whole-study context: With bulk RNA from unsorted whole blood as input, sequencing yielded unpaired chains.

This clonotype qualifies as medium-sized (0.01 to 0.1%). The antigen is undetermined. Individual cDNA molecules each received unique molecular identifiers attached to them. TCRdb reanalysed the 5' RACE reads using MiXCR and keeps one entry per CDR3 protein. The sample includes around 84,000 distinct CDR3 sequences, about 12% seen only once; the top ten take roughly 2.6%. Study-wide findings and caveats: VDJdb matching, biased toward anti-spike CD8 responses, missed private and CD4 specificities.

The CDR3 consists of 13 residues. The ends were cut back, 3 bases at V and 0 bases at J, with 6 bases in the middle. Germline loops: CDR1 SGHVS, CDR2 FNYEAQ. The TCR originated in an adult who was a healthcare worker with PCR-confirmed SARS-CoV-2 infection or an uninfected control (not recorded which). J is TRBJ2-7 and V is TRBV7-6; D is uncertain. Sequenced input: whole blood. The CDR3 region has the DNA TGTGCCAGCAGCTTGGCCAGCTCCTACGAGCAGTACTTC. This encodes CASSLASSYEQYF. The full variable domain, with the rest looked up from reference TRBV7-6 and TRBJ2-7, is GAGVSQSPRYKVTKRGQDVALRCDPISGHVSLYWYRQALGQGPEFLTYFNYEAQQDKSGLPNDRFSAERPEGSISTLTIQRTEQRDSAMYRCASSLASSYEQYFGPGTRLTVT.